What follows are 13 T cell receptor beta chains derived from one specimen sequenced in a study of response to subunit inactivated influenza vaccine. In TCRdb, the RT-PCR reads were re-called with MiXCR into one record per CDR3 protein. In the table there are about 800,000 distinct CDR3 sequences, 20% to 25% of which are singletons. Material: PBMCs from blood, obtained 4 to 6 days after vaccination. The receptors come from a man between 50 and 59 years old who received an inactivated influenza vaccine.

The rearrangement joins TRBV27 to TRBJ2-1, with a possible D match to TRBD2 (5 bases). CDR1 and CDR2 from the germline V gene are MNHEY and SMNVEV (reference sequence). V was pared by 3 bases and J by 6 bases, with 15 bases between. The CDR3 has 15 amino acids. The CDR3 loop reads CASSFIGLHGNEQFF. CDR3 sequence (DNA): TGTGCCAGCAGTTTCATCGGACTCCACGGCAATGAGCAGTTCTTC.

This clonotype was detected only a few times. The chain combines TRBV10-1 with TRBJ2-5; D perhaps matches TRBD2 (6 bases). Deletions cut 4 bases from V and 3 bases from J, with 21 bases between. This CDR3 is built from 17 residues. Germline V CDR1 and CDR2: WNHNN, SYGVQD (reference sequence). The CDR3 protein is CASSGREFRRTEETQYF. CDR3 nucleotide sequence: TGCGCCAGCAGTGGGAGGGAATTTCGACGTACCGAAGAGACCCAGTACTTC.

The chain is built from TRBV6-1 and TRBJ1-5, with D maybe TRBD1 (5 bases). Per germline, CDR1 MNHNS and CDR2 SASEGT. The CDR3 loop spans 13 amino acids. With 2 bases removed from V and 4 bases from J, the gap between germline ends came to 6 bases. This CDR3 reads CASSEQGNQPQHF. The CDR3 DNA reads TGTGCCAGCAGTGAACAGGGTAATCAGCCCCAGCATTTT.

This clonotype was observed many times. The chain joins TRBV7-9 to TRBJ2-1, with 7 bases lining up with TRBD1. Trimming at V came to 0 bases and at J to 6 bases, leaving 8 bases not matched to a gene. Per the germline V gene, CDR1 is SEHNR and CDR2 is FQNEAQ (reference sequence). The CDR3 is made up of 16 amino acids. CDR3 protein: CASSLARTGKGNEQFF. The CDR3 nucleotides are TGTGCCAGCAGCTTAGCCAGGACAGGCAAGGGCAATGAGCAGTTCTTC.

The V and J genes are TRBV5-1 and TRBJ2-6, with a weak D call TRBD1 (5 bases). CDR1 and CDR2 from the germline V gene are SGHRS and YFSETQ. The CDR3 runs to 16 residues. The V gene lost 4 bases and the J gene lost 0 bases, with 11 bases spanning the gap. CDR3 amino acids: CASSSRTTSGANVLTF. The CDR3 DNA reads TGCGCCAGCAGCAGCAGGACAACCTCTGGGGCCAACGTCCTGACTTTC.

This clonotype was seen a handful of times. J is TRBJ2-3 and V is TRBV12-3 or TRBV12-4; D unresolved. V was pared by 6 bases and J by 5 bases, with 6 bases between. This CDR3 contains 11 residues. As DNA, the CDR3 is TGTGCCAGCAGCCAGCTAGATACGCAGTATTTT. This gives the protein CASSQLDTQYF.

This clonotype turned up a few times. The rearrangement links TRBV10-3 to TRBJ2-2; no firm D call. Trimming pared 6 bases from V and 6 bases from J, leaving 11 bases between. The V gene's germline CDR1 is ENHRY and CDR2 SYGVKD. The CDR3 is 13 amino acids. CDR3 coding DNA: TGTGCCATCAGAGAACAGATGGCCGGGGAGCTGTTTTTT. Amino acid sequence: CAIREQMAGELFF.

The table lists this clonotype with many counts. The chain is built from TRBV12-3 or TRBV12-4 and TRBJ2-1; TRBD2 matches 8 bases. The CDR3 covers 15 residues. With 3 bases clipped from V and 8 bases from J, the junction kept 9 bases outside the gene matches. CDR3 in amino acids: CASSFSRREADEQFF. For the CDR3, the DNA is TGTGCCAGCAGTTTCTCCCGGCGGGAGGCAGATGAGCAGTTCTTC.

This clonotype was observed a handful of times. The chain joins TRBV29-1 to TRBJ2-5; D assignment may be TRBD1 or TRBD2 (5 bases each). The CDR3 covers 11 residues. Looked up from germline, CDR1 is SQVTM and CDR2 is ANQGSEA. V lost 5 bases, J lost 5 bases, and 9 bases lay in between. The CDR3 nucleotides are TGCAGCGTTCGCAGGGAGGAGACCCAGTACTTC. Its protein product is CSVRREETQYF.

This clonotype was recorded only once. This chain uses TRBV4-2 with TRBJ2-1; 9 positions match TRBD1. Germline CDR1 and CDR2: LGHNA and YNFKEQ. This CDR3 region has 16 residues. V shed 1 base and J 7 bases; nucleotides not matched to a gene: 8. CDR3 sequence: CASSQAYRGRGNEQFF. Written as DNA, the CDR3 is TGTGCCAGCAGCCAAGCGTACAGGGGGCGCGGGAATGAGCAGTTCTTC.

This clonotype came up a few times. The chain links TRBV12-3 or TRBV12-4 to TRBJ1-1, with 8 bases identical to TRBD1. Trimming at V came to 3 bases and at J to 6 bases, leaving 6 bases not matched to a gene. The CDR3 has 14 residues. CDR3 in amino acids: CASSFTGGFAEAFF. DNA of the CDR3: TGTGCCAGCAGTTTCACAGGGGGGTTCGCTGAAGCTTTCTTT.

The gene calls are TRBV20-1 and TRBJ2-1; TRBD2 matches 7 bases. The germline V gene has CDR1 DFQATT and CDR2 SNEGSKA (reference sequence). The CDR3 contains 14 residues. The CDR3 nucleotides are TGCAGCTATCTAGCGGCTGTCTCCTACAATGAGCAGTTCTTC. Amino acid sequence: CSYLAAVSYNEQFF.

The gene calls are TRBV11-2 and TRBJ2-1; a possible D gene is TRBD1 (7 bases). V lost 5 bases and J 13 bases, leaving 21 bases between the germline ends. The CDR3 spans 14 residues. Germline V gene sequence: CDR1 SGHAT, CDR2 FQNNGV. CDR3 nucleotide sequence: TGTGCCAGCAGCACCCAGGGGGGCGGATACCTACAGTTCTTC. Translating it yields CASSTQGGGYLQFF. The entire variable domain, with the rest obtained from reference TRBV11-2 and TRBJ2-1, is as follows: EAGVAQSPRYKIIEKRQSVAFWCNPISGHATLYWYQQILGQGPKLLIQFQNNGVVDDSQLPKDRFSAERLKGVDSTLKIQPAKLEDSAVYLCASSTQGGGYLQFFGPGTRLTVL.